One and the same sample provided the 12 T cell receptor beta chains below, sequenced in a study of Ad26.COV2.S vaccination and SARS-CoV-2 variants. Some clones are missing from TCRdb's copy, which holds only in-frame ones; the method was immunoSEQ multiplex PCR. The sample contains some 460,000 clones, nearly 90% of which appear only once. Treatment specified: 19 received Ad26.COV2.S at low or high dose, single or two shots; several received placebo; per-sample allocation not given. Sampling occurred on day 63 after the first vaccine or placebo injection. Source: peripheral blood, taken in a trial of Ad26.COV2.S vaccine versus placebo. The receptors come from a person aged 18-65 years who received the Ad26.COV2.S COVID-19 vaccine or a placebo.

The CDR3 protein is CASSDLLQETQYF. In DNA, the CDR3 is TGTGCCAGCAGTGATCTTCTCCAAGAGACCCAGTACTTC. The chain carries TRBV25-1 and TRBJ2-5, with D uncertain. CDR3 size: 13 residues. Trimming pared 3 bases from V and 1 base from J, leaving 6 bases between. CDR1 and CDR2 from the germline V gene are MGHDK and SYGVNS.

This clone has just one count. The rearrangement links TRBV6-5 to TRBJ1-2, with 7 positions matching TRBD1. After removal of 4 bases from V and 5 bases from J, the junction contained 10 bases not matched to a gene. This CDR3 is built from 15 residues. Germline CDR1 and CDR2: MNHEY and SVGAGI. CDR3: CASSFSVGQLYGYTF. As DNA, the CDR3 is TGTGCCAGCAGTTTTTCCGTGGGACAGCTTTATGGCTACACCTTC.

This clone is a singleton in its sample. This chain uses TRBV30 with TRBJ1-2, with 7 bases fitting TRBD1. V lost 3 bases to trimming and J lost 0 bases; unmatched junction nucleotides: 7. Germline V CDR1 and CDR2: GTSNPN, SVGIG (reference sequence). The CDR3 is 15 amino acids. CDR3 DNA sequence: TGTGCCTGGAGGGAATCAGGGACAGCTAACTATGGCTACACCTTC. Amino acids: CAWRESGTANYGYTF.

The DNA of the CDR3 is TGTGCCAGCTCACCGACTAGCGGGAGCCCCGGGGAGCTGTTTTTT. Amino acids: CASSPTSGSPGELFF. The rearrangement links TRBV18 to TRBJ2-2; 12 bases agree with TRBD2. The CDR3 has 15 amino acids. CDR1 and CDR2 from the germline V gene are KGHSH and LQKENI. J gave up 6 bases and V 3 bases, and 2 bases lay outside the gene matches.

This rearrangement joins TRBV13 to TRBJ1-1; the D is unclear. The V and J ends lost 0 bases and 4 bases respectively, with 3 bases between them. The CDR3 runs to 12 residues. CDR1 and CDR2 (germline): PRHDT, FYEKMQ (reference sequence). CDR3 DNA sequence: TGTGCCAGCAGCTTAGGGGCCACTGAAGCTTTCTTT. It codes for CASSLGATEAFF.

The CDR3 DNA is TGTGCCAGCACCTCGACAGGGTGGGGGACCCAGTACTTC. Translation: CASTSTGWGTQYF. This chain uses TRBV14 with TRBJ2-5, with 7 nucleotides matching TRBD1. The trim removed 7 bases at V and 7 bases at J, leaving 9 bases unmatched. Germline CDR1 and CDR2: SGHDN and FVKESK. There are 13 residues in the CDR3.

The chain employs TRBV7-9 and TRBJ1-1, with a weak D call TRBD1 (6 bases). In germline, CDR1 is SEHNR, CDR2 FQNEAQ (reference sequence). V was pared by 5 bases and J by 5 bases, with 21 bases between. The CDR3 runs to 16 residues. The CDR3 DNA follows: TGTGCCAGCAGCCTTTGGGCGGACAGTCGGGGAACTGAAGCTTTCTTT. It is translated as CASSLWADSRGTEAFF. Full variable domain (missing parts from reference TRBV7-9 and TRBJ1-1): DTGVSQNPRHKITKRGQNVTFRCDPISEHNRLYWYRQTLGQGPEFLTYFQNEAQLEKSRLLSDRFSAERPKGSFSTLEIQRTEQGDSAMYLCASSLWADSRGTEAFFGQGTRLTVV.

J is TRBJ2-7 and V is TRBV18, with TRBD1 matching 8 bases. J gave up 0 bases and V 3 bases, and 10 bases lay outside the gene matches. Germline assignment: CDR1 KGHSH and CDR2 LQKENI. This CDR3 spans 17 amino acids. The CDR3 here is CASSPPPGGSLSYEQYF. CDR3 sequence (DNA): TGTGCCAGCTCACCCCCCCCAGGGGGCTCCCTCTCCTACGAGCAGTACTTC.

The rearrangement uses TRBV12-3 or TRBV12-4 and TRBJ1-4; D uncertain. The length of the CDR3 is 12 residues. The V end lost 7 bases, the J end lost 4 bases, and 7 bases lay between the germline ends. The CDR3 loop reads CASNRFNEKLFF. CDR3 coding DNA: TGTGCCAGCAATAGGTTTAATGAAAAACTGTTTTTT.

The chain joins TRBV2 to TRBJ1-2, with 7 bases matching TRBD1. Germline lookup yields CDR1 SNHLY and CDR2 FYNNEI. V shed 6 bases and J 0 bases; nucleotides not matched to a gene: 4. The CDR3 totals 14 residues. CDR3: CASRGDRANYGYTF. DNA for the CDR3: TGTGCCAGCAGGGGAGACAGGGCTAACTATGGCTACACCTTC. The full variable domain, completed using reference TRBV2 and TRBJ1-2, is EPEVTQTPSHQVTQMGQEVILRCVPISNHLYFYWYRQILGQKVEFLVSFYNNEISEKSEIFDDQFSVERPDGSNFTLKIRSTKLEDSAMYFCASRGDRANYGYTFGSGTRLTVV.

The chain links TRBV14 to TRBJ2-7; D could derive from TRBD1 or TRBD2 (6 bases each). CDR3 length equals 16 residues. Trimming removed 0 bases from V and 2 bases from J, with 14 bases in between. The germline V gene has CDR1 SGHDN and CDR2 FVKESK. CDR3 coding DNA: TGTGCCAGCAGCCAAGAAGCCCGGGGGCTGACCTACGAGCAGTACTTC. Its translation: CASSQEARGLTYEQYF.

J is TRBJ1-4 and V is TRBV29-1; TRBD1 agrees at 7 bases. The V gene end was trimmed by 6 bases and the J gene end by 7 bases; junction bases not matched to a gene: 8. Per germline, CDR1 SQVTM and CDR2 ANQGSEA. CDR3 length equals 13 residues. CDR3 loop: CSVATGIREKLFF. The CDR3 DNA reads TGCAGCGTGGCGACAGGGATCCGTGAAAAACTGTTTTTT.